This record looks at one TCR beta chain sequence and its context. Its antigen is undetermined. The PCR made use of 60 Vbeta and 13 Jbeta primers. Data came from immunoSEQ multiplex PCR; TCRdb stores just in-frame clones and leaves some out. The sample lists approximately 130,000 clones; 75% to 85% were seen once. This record belongs to a study of cytomegalovirus exposure and HLA in healthy donors. Study information: Prior work identified around 100 million unique TCR beta sequences in around 170 million T cells.

Study-wide results and caveats: Accurate prediction of most subjects' HLA-A and HLA-B alleles from TCR beta sequences was reported. Associated with cytomegalovirus, according to the listing, were around 160 TCR beta chains.

Germline V gives CDR1 SGHNT, CDR2 YYREEE (reference sequence). This CDR3 contains 13 residues. V was cut by 3 bases and J by 3 bases, with 9 bases left in between. The V and J genes are TRBV5-4 and TRBJ1-2; D gene unclear. Sequenced material: PBMCs. This TCR was sampled from a woman between 40 and 50 years old in good health and CMV-seronegative. The CDR3 region has the DNA TGTGCCAGCAGCTCTCCCCGGTACTATGGCTACACCTTC. Amino acids: CASSSPRYYGYTF.